This TCR beta chain was recorded in a study of spatial heterogeneity in lung cancer (dated 2019 in TCRdb). Turning to the overall study: Beta-chain transcripts were consistently detected in greater numbers than alpha-chain transcripts, which likely reflected higher beta-chain transcript abundance. In the raw uncorrected reads, each unique combination of TCR and UMI appeared more than ten times on average. In non-small cell lung cancer, the study made a quantitative comparison of TCR alpha and beta repertoires among multiple tumor regions, matched nontumor lung and blood. The study linked features of the TCR repertoire to counts of nonsynonymous mutations, which were determined by whole-exome sequencing of tumor tissue. Both alpha and beta chains were TCR-sequenced in 220 or so tumor regions, approximately 67 matched nontumor lung samples and some 50 PBMC samples obtained at surgery.

This clonotype turned up a few times. The antigen this receptor binds is unknown. Base-call qualities are not available, and no considerably larger clone is one nucleotide away. The CDR3 runs 14 residues from the cysteine to the phenylalanine. Here the CDR3 DNA is all that survives: 42 bases in frame from base 1. Beyond this particular receptor, the publication reports: Additional single-cell paired TCR alpha and beta sequencing was considered necessary to confirm, at a functional level, the hypothesis that regional TCRs recognize regional mutations. Ubiquitous expanded tumor TCRs were found in blood more often at tumor resection than at routine follow-up.

The library was obtained by 5' RACE. The reads were generated on a NextSeq 500. In the TCR library protocol, a unique molecular identifier was attached to each TCR cDNA molecule so that PCR and sequencing errors could be corrected. In the paper's pipeline: TCR identification, UMI-based error correction and CDR3 extraction were performed with Decombinator tools. Expanded TCRs were defined as those above a frequency of 2 per 1,000, corresponding to the top 1% of the tumor frequency distribution. Renyi diversity was calculated using the R vegan package after each repertoire was subsampled 100 times to 5,000 TCRs. To build CDR3 similarity networks, amino acid triplet string-kernel similarity was used, and CDR3s were connected when their pairwise similarity was above 0.82. TCRdb trimmed the raw reads at Q25, called clones with MiXCR and kept productive beta chains. Records with the same CDR3 protein are collapsed into one entry carrying the most frequent genes and DNA. For this entry, the V and J calls and clone size follow TCRdb and not the study's own pipeline. The sample records roughly 75,000 distinct CDR3 sequences, about 14% of which are singletons. The top ten constitute 5.5% to 7.5% of the sample.

The sample's time point, from its label and the paper: sample taken at primary tumor resection. For TCR sequencing, whole RNA was extracted from tumor and nontumor lung tissue, or from cryopreserved PBMC samples, and no cell sorting was done. Samples were obtained from approximately 72 patients with early-stage, untreated non-small cell lung cancer from the lung TRACERx cohort. A patient was chosen for TCR sequencing only when enough RNA was available from at least two tumor regions. The sequence links TRBV21-1 to TRBJ2-7. TRBV21-1 is flagged as a pseudogene. This clonotype was sampled from a male donor with early-stage non-small cell lung cancer. Sequencing was performed on PBMCs, taken at surgery. The bases read TGTGCCAGCAGCCTTAAGGACGACTGCTACGAGCAGTACTTC. Its product reads: CASSLKDDCYEQYF.